The clone carrying this T cell receptor (beta chain) has only a few counts. The sample comes from a study of naive and memory T cell subsets. Amplification of ligated cDNA took four PCR rounds with SP2 and nested alpha and beta constant primers. Blood and skin TCR RNA was reverse transcribed with alpha and beta constant primers. One entry per CDR3 protein, called by TCRdb with MiXCR from the 5' RACE reads. Of 56,000 or so distinct CDR3 sequences in the sample, around 8% were seen once. A UMI-containing oligonucleotide was joined by 3' ligation to the TCR cDNA template. The source of this sequence is a female donor in good health.

The CDR3: CASSSQGVNTEAFF. In nucleotides, the CDR3 is TGTGCCAGCAGTTCACAGGGGGTGAACACTGAAGCTTTCTTT. V gene TRBV28 combines with J gene TRBJ1-1; TRBD1 matches at 8 bases. Germline CDR1 MDHEN, CDR2 SYDVKM. Trimming took 4 bases from V and 0 from J; bases not matched to a gene: 1. This CDR3 comprises 14 residues. Complete variable domain (other parts from reference TRBV28 and TRBJ1-1): DVKVTQSSRYLVKRTGEKVFLECVQDMDHENMFWYRQDPGLGLRLIYFSYDVKMKEKGDIPEGYSVSREKKERFSLILESASTNQTSMYLCASSSQGVNTEAFFGQGTRLTVV.